This TCR beta chain was recorded in a study of blood T cell repertoires in COVID-19. This clone was counted once. The CDR3 is 12 amino acids. Trimming removed 0 bases from V and 8 bases from J, with 5 bases in between. Germline V CDR1 and CDR2: MRHNA, SNTAGT. Repertoires were generated with immunoSEQ multiplex PCR, while TCRdb's copy carries only in-frame clones and drops some. The sample has some 340,000 clones, around 88% seen once. This clonotype was sampled from a man younger than 45 with active or convalescent COVID-19. The chain uses TRBV6-4 and TRBJ2-1, with unresolved D. The specimen sequenced was peripheral blood. CDR3 sequence reads: CASSDSTDEQFF. The CDR3 bases are TGTGCCAGCAGTGACTCCACAGATGAGCAGTTCTTC.